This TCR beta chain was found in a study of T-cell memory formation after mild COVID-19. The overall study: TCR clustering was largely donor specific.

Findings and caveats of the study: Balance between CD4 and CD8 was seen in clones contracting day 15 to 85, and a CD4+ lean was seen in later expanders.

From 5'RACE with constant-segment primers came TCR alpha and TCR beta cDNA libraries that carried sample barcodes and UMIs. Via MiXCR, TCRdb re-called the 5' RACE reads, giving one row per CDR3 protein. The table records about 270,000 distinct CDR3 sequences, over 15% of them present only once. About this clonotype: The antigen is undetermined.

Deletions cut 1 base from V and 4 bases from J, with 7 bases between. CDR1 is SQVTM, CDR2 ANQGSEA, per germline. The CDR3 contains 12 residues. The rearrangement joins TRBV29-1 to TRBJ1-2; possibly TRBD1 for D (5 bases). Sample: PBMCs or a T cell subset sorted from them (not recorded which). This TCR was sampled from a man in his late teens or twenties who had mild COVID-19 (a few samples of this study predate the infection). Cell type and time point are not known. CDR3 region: CSVEGQGYGYTF. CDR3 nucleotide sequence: TGCAGCGTTGAAGGCCAGGGCTATGGCTACACCTTC.